The 22 T cell receptor beta chains presented below share a single source sample, sequenced in a study of Ad26.COV2.S vaccination and SARS-CoV-2 variants. Here immunoSEQ multiplex PCR was the method, and the copy in TCRdb shows in-frame clones only, minus some. The data show fewer than 400,000 clones, with more than 85% seen just once and 3.5% held by the top ten. Stated treatment: roughly 19 received Ad26.COV2.S at low or high dose, single or two shots; a few received placebo; per-sample allocation not given. Sampling was performed 63 days after the first vaccine or placebo injection. The sample in question was peripheral blood, obtained in a trial of Ad26.COV2.S vaccine versus placebo. The receptor set was obtained from a person between 18 and 65 years old who received the Ad26.COV2.S COVID-19 vaccine or a placebo.

The V and J genes are TRBV18 and TRBJ1-1; D gene ambiguous. Trimming pared 2 bases from V and 0 bases from J, leaving 16 bases between. The CDR3 is 17 amino acids. Germline values: CDR1 KGHSH, CDR2 LQKENI. CDR3 loop: CASSPKRTEIMNTEAFF. CDR3 nucleotides: TGTGCCAGCTCACCAAAACGGACGGAGATCATGAACACTGAAGCTTTCTTT.

On this clone itself: This sample also contains other DNA sequences that code for the same CDR3. This sequence joins TRBV19 and TRBJ2-5; D uncertain. The germline V and J ends were trimmed by 4 bases and 1 base, with 1 base remaining between them. This CDR3 has 11 amino acids. Looked up from germline, CDR1 is LNHDA and CDR2 is SQIVND (reference sequence). The DNA of the CDR3 is TGTGCCAGTAGTACCCAAGAGACCCAGTACTTC. Its protein is CASSTQETQYF.

The chain couples TRBV5-1 to TRBJ1-2, with 8 bases lining up with TRBD1. With V trimmed by 3 bases and J by 3 bases, 10 bases remained unmatched. CDR1 and CDR2 (germline): SGHRS, YFSETQ. This CDR3 is 16 amino acids long. The CDR3 loop reads CASSSGPSTGDYGYTF. CDR3 DNA sequence: TGCGCCAGCAGCTCGGGGCCTTCGACAGGGGACTATGGCTACACCTTC.

The chain carries TRBV5-5 and TRBJ2-3; TRBD2 aligns across 9 bases. The ends lost 0 bases at V and 3 bases at J; junction bases unmatched: 2. Germline-derived CDR1 and CDR2 are SGHKS and YYEKEE (reference sequence). The CDR3 loop spans 15 amino acids. The CDR3 here is CASSLGGGATDTQYF. Written as DNA, the CDR3 is TGTGCCAGCAGCTTGGGCGGGGGGGCGACAGATACGCAGTATTTT.

Concerning this clone itself: The limits of the CDR3 on the DNA are not certain, so only TCRdb's listed CDR3 is given. The rearrangement joins TRBV4-1 to TRBJ1-1. Looked up from germline, CDR1 is MGHRA and CDR2 is YSYEKL. Counting both end residues, the CDR3 totals 13 amino acids. The chain's CDR3 is CASSQDWGGGSFF.

V and J are TRBV2 and TRBJ2-1; weak D call: TRBD1 (5 bases). The CDR3 covers 12 residues. CDR1 is SNHLY, CDR2 FYNNEI, per germline. V was clipped by 9 bases and J by 9 bases, with 15 bases between them. CDR3 sequence: CARGRRVAEQFF. The DNA for the CDR3 is TGTGCCAGGGGGCGCAGGGTGGCTGAGCAGTTCTTC.

The V gene is TRBV3-1 (or the pseudogene TRBV3-2), the J gene TRBJ2-3; D call uncertain. The CDR3 sequence is 16 residues long. V gave up 0 bases and J gave up 5 bases, with 15 bases separating them. Germline V CDR1 and CDR2: LGHDT, YNNKEL (reference sequence). The CDR3 DNA is TGTGCCAGCAGCCAAGAAAAAGGTCTAGTCGGAGATACGCAGTATTTT. Translated: CASSQEKGLVGDTQYF.

This clone was picked up a small number of times. The V and J genes are TRBV6-1 and TRBJ2-7, with D unclear. The V end lost 2 bases, the J end lost 1 base, and 9 bases lay between the germline ends. Germline V CDR1 and CDR2: MNHNS, SASEGT. CDR3 size: 14 residues. The chain's CDR3 is CASSETGFSYEQYF. The CDR3 nucleotides are TGTGCCAGCAGTGAAACTGGGTTTTCCTACGAGCAGTACTTC.

The CDR3 DNA reads TGCGCCAGCAGCCAAGAGAAGCGGGACAGGGGCACTGAAGCTTTCTTT. Protein product: CASSQEKRDRGTEAFF. This chain connects TRBV4-1 to TRBJ1-1, with TRBD1 matching over 10 bases. CDR1 is MGHRA and CDR2 is YSYEKL in the germline V gene. The CDR3 covers 16 residues. J gave up 4 bases and V 0 bases, and 5 bases lay outside the gene matches.

A few counts support this clone. The J gene is TRBJ1-3, the V gene TRBV7-9, with no clear D. V gave up 2 bases and J gave up 0 bases, with 5 bases separating them. Germline CDR1 and CDR2: SEHNR and FQNEAQ (reference sequence). The length of the CDR3 is 14 residues. In DNA form, the CDR3 reads TGTGCCAGCAGCTTAACCTTCTCTGGAAACACCATATATTTT. Translated, it gives CASSLTFSGNTIYF.

This clone was observed a few times. The chain recombines TRBV18 with TRBJ1-5; the D is unclear. V was trimmed by 2 bases and J by 4 bases, leaving 6 bases between them. The CDR3 length is 13 residues. The germline gives CDR1 KGHSH, CDR2 LQKENI. CDR3 coding DNA: TGTGCCAGCTCACCATTGGCTAATCAGCCCCAGCATTTT. Protein: CASSPLANQPQHF.

V usage is TRBV6-5 and J usage is TRBJ2-7; 9 positions match TRBD2. The CDR3 totals 15 residues. The J segment lost 4 bases and the V segment lost 6 bases, leaving 10 bases of the junction unmatched. Germline CDR1 is MNHEY and CDR2 is SVGAGI. In DNA form, the CDR3 reads TGTGCCAGCAGATCACGACTAGCGGTACTTTACGAGCAGTACTTC. This gives the protein CASRSRLAVLYEQYF.

This chain links TRBV9 with TRBJ2-1, with 9 bases aligning to TRBD2. The CDR3 totals 15 residues. The junction had 6 bases not matched to a gene; V was cut back by 4 bases and J by 4 bases. Germline V lookup: CDR1 SGDLS, CDR2 YYNGEE. Here the CDR3 DNA reads TGTGCCAGCAGCAGTTATAGCGGGGGTTACAATGAGCAGTTCTTC. Its protein is CASSSYSGGYNEQFF.

The table lists this clone with a count of one. The chain joins TRBV6-2 or TRBV6-3 to TRBJ1-4; 8 bases fit TRBD1. The V gene's germline CDR1 is MNHEY and CDR2 SVGEGT. The length of the CDR3 is 14 residues. Trimming removed 5 bases from V and 8 bases from J; junction bases left unmatched: 7. Written as DNA, the CDR3 is TGTGCCAGCAGTACGCAGGGGGCCCAGGAAAAACTGTTTTTT. Encoded protein: CASSTQGAQEKLFF.

V gene TRBV7-9 combines with J gene TRBJ1-1; TRBD1 matches 7 bases. From germline, CDR1 is SEHNR and CDR2 FQNEAQ (reference sequence). The CDR3 totals 14 residues. The V and J ends lost 5 bases and 5 bases, in that order; junction bases with no gene match: 8. In DNA, the CDR3 is TGTGCCAGCAGCGGGGACAGTGATGGGACTGAAGCTTTCTTT. Residues: CASSGDSDGTEAFF. Variable domain in full (rest from reference TRBV7-9 and TRBJ1-1): DTGVSQNPRHKITKRGQNVTFRCDPISEHNRLYWYRQTLGQGPEFLTYFQNEAQLEKSRLLSDRFSAERPKGSFSTLEIQRTEQGDSAMYLCASSGDSDGTEAFFGQGTRLTVV.

The V gene is TRBV29-1, the J gene TRBJ1-1, with D perhaps matching TRBD1 (6 bases). The ends were cut back, 7 bases at V and 8 bases at J, with 11 bases in the middle. The CDR3 runs 10 residues. CDR1 and CDR2 from the germline V gene are SQVTM and ANQGSEA. The DNA of the CDR3 is TGCAGCGCTCTGGACAGAGAAGCTTTCTTT. This codes for CSALDREAFF.

The chain joins TRBV6-2 or TRBV6-3 to TRBJ2-7; D is unclear. The germline V and J ends were trimmed by 4 bases and 6 bases, with 10 bases remaining between them. The CDR3 sequence is 12 residues long. Germline-derived CDR1 and CDR2 are MNHEY and SVGEGT. The CDR3 loop is CASSFGLGEQYF. For the CDR3, the DNA is TGTGCCAGCAGTTTCGGGCTCGGCGAGCAGTACTTC.

The chain joins TRBV12-3 or TRBV12-4 to TRBJ2-5, with D possibly called TRBD1 or TRBD2 (5 bases each). The CDR3 runs to 12 residues. The V gene lost 6 bases and the J gene lost 3 bases, with 8 bases spanning the gap. This chain's CDR3 is CASRGTEETQYF. The CDR3 DNA reads as TGTGCCAGCAGGGGGACCGAAGAGACCCAGTACTTC.

The chain employs TRBV5-6 and TRBJ1-2; D unclear. The V end lost 2 bases, the J end lost 2 bases, and 10 bases lay between the germline ends. From germline, CDR1 is SGHDT and CDR2 YYEEEE. The CDR3 loop spans 14 amino acids. CDR3 sequence reads: CASSFDKKNYGYTF. As DNA, the CDR3 is TGTGCCAGCAGCTTTGACAAGAAGAACTATGGCTACACCTTC.

V and J are TRBV5-5 and TRBJ1-4; tentatively, D is TRBD1 (5 bases). Germline V CDR1 and CDR2: SGHKS, YYEKEE (reference sequence). The V end was cut by 4 bases, the J end by 3 bases, with 19 bases between. The CDR3 runs 17 residues. The CDR3 loop is CASSLTRGEGANEKLFF. The CDR3 bases are TGTGCCAGCAGCCTTACCCGGGGGGAAGGGGCTAATGAAAAACTGTTTTTT.

The rearrangement joins TRBV7-2 to TRBJ1-4; 9 nucleotides line up with TRBD1. In germline, CDR1 is SGHTA, CDR2 FQGNSA. The CDR3 loop spans 13 amino acids. V dropped 6 bases and J dropped 7; count of bases not matched to a gene: 3. As DNA, the CDR3 is TGTGCCAGCAGACAGGGGGCCGGTGAAAAACTGTTTTTT. This sequence encodes CASRQGAGEKLFF.

The gene calls are TRBV5-1 and TRBJ1-2; D is ambiguous. Germline CDR1 and CDR2: SGHRS and YFSETQ. The ends were cut back, 4 bases at V and 3 bases at J, with 13 bases in the middle. This CDR3 contains 14 residues. The CDR3 nucleotides are TGCGCCAGCAGCCTAGAAACAGAGGACTATGGCTACACCTTC. Encoded protein: CASSLETEDYGYTF.